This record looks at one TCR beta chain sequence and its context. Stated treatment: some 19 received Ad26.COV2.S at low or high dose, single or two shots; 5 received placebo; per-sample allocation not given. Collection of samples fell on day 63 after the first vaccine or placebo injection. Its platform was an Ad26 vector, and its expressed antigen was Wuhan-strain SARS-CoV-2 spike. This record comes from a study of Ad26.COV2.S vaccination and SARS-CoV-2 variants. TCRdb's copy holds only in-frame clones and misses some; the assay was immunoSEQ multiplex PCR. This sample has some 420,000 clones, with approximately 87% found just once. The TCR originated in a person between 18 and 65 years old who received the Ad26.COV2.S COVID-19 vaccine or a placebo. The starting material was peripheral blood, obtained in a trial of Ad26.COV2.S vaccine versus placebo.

The CDR3 DNA reads TGTGCCAGCAGCCGCCTTATTAGGGGTTACAATGAGCAGTTCTTC. Its translation is CASSRLIRGYNEQFF. The chain employs TRBV3-1 (or the pseudogene TRBV3-2) and TRBJ2-1; a weak D match, TRBD1 (5 bases). Trimming shortened V by 4 bases and J by 4 bases, and 14 bases separated the two germline ends. Germline CDR1 LGHDT, CDR2 YNNKEL (reference sequence). The CDR3 runs 15 residues.